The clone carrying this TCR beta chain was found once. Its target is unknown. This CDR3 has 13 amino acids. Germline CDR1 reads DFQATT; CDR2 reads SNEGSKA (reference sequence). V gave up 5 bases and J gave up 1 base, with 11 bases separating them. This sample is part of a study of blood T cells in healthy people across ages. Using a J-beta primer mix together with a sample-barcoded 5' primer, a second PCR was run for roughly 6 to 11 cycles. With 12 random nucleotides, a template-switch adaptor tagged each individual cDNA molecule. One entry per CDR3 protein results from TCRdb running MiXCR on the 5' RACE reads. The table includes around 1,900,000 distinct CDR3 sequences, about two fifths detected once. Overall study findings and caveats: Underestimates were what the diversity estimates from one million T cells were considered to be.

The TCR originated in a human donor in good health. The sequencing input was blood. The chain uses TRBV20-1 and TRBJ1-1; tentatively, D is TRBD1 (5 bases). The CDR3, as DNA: TGCAGTGCTCCGACAGCGACGAACACTGAAGCTTTCTTT. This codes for CSAPTATNTEAFF.